The 18 T cell receptor beta chains reported below all come from one sample, sequenced in a study of cytomegalovirus exposure and HLA in healthy donors. Amplification used 60 Vbeta primers and 13 Jbeta primers. The assay was immunoSEQ multiplex PCR, and TCRdb's table has in-frame clones only and misses some. This table holds around 170,000 clones, 65% to 80% found once. The specimen was PBMCs. The receptors were sampled from a woman in her fifties or sixties in good health and CMV-seropositive.

This clone was seen only a few times. V usage is TRBV7-2 and J usage is TRBJ1-1, with D perhaps matching TRBD1 (6 bases). V was pared by 1 base and J by 1 base, with 10 bases between. Germline V gives CDR1 SGHTA, CDR2 FQGNSA. This CDR3 contains 15 residues. CDR3 region: CASSLGGQTNTEAFF. DNA for the CDR3: TGTGCCAGCAGCTTAGGCGGACAGACGAACACTGAAGCTTTCTTT.

Details on this clone: The junction differs from germline at one of its ends, possibly a read error. Within the sample, other DNA sequences also encode this same CDR3. The rearrangement links TRBV2 to TRBJ1-5; TRBD1 agrees at 10 bases. The CDR3 is 15 residues long. The V gene's germline CDR1 is SNHLY and CDR2 FYNNEI. CDR3 nucleotides: TGCGCCAGCGGTAGTGGACAGGGGGACAATCAGCCCCAGCATTTT. This gives the protein CASGSGQGDNQPQHF.

The chain has TRBV5-1 and TRBJ2-5, with D perhaps TRBD1 (6 bases). Looked up from germline, CDR1 is SGHRS and CDR2 is YFSETQ. Trimming removed 0 bases at V and 5 bases at J, with 11 bases between. CDR3 size: 14 residues. DNA of the CDR3: TGCGCCAGCAGCTTGGAGGGGGTCGGGGAGACCCAGTACTTC. Amino acids: CASSLEGVGETQYF. The complete variable domain, with remaining parts taken from reference TRBV5-1 and TRBJ2-5, reads KAGVTQTPRYLIKTRGQQVTLSCSPISGHRSVSWYQQTPGQGLQFLFEYFSETQRNKGNFPGRFSGRQFSNSRSEMNVSTLELGDSALYLCASSLEGVGETQYFGPGTRLLVL.

V gene TRBV28 combines with J gene TRBJ1-1, with TRBD1 matching 9 bases. This CDR3 region has 15 residues. Germline CDR1 is MDHEN and CDR2 is SYDVKM. With 7 bases clipped from V and 4 bases from J, the junction kept 10 bases outside the gene matches. CDR3 region: CASTTQGASGTEAFF. CDR3 bases: TGTGCCAGCACCACACAGGGGGCGAGTGGCACTGAAGCTTTCTTT.

The chain links TRBV6-5 to TRBJ2-3; 7 bases line up with TRBD1. Germline CDR1 reads MNHEY; CDR2 reads SVGAGI. The V and J ends lost 6 bases and 4 bases, in that order; junction bases with no gene match: 4. The CDR3 is made up of 13 amino acids. The CDR3 here is CASRTGNADTQYF. Here the CDR3 DNA reads TGTGCCAGCAGGACAGGGAACGCAGATACGCAGTATTTT.

On this clone: Given the absence of the conserved phenylalanine or tryptophan at the CDR3 end, a read error is likely. The gene calls are TRBV30 and TRBJ1-6; D not certain. The V and J ends lost 0 bases and 0 bases respectively, with 12 bases between them. The CDR3 has 17 amino acids. Germline CDR1 GTSNPN, CDR2 SVGIG (reference sequence). CDR3 nucleotide sequence: TGTGCCTGGAGTGTAAAAACCCGAAGCTCCTATAATTCACCCCTCCACCTT. Translating gives CAWSVKTRSSYNSPLHL.

V is TRBV5-1 and J is TRBJ1-4, with 8 bases fitting TRBD1. V lost 0 bases to trimming and J lost 4 bases; unmatched junction nucleotides: 2. The CDR3 consists of 15 residues. Germline CDR1 SGHRS, CDR2 YFSETQ. The CDR3, as DNA: TGCGCCAGCAGCTTGGTAGGACAGGGTAATGAAAAACTGTTTTTT. As protein: CASSLVGQGNEKLFF.

This clone was detected a few times. The chain couples TRBV19 to TRBJ1-1, with TRBD1 as a possible D gene (6 bases). CDR3 size: 16 residues. Germline assignment: CDR1 LNHDA and CDR2 SQIVND (reference sequence). The V end lost 5 bases, the J end lost 3 bases, and 19 bases lay between the germline ends. In nucleotides, the CDR3 is TGTGCCAGTAGTTATGGCTCACAGGGCTGGGACACTGAAGCTTTCTTT. Encoded protein: CASSYGSQGWDTEAFF.

In its sample, this clone was seen a few times. CDR3 protein: CASSPRDSSSGANVLTF. DNA of the CDR3: TGTGCCAGCAGCCCCAGGGACAGCAGCTCTGGGGCCAACGTCCTGACTTTC. The chain uses TRBV7-2 and TRBJ2-6, with 7 bases aligning to TRBD1. V was pared by 5 bases and J by 0 bases, with 7 bases of the junction left unmatched. Germline V gene data show CDR1 as SGHTA and CDR2 as FQGNSA. The CDR3 loop spans 17 amino acids. Full variable domain (rest looked up from reference TRBV7-2 and TRBJ2-6): GAGVSQSPSNKVTEKGKDVELRCDPISGHTALYWYRQSLGQGLEFLIYFQGNSAPDKSGLPSDRFSAERTGGSVSTLTIQRTQQEDSAVYLCASSPRDSSSGANVLTFGAGSRLTVL.

This clone was counted a single time. This chain joins TRBV2 and TRBJ2-5, with 8 nucleotides matching TRBD2. Germline V lookup: CDR1 SNHLY, CDR2 FYNNEI. V lost 3 bases and J lost 4; bases outside the gene matches: 4. The CDR3 sequence is 14 residues long. Written as DNA, the CDR3 is TGTGCCAGCAGTGAGGCCCTAGCGGGAGAGACCCAGTACTTC. Amino acids: CASSEALAGETQYF.

V usage is TRBV7-2 and J usage is TRBJ2-1; 10 bases match TRBD2. CDR1 and CDR2 (germline): SGHTA, FQGNSA. The CDR3 is made up of 15 amino acids. V gave up 4 bases and J gave up 3 bases; unmatched junction bases: 3. In DNA, the CDR3 is TGTGCCAGCAGCTCTCCTAGCGGGGGCTACAATGAGCAGTTCTTC. This translates into CASSSPSGGYNEQFF.

There are a few counts of this clone. The gene calls are TRBV9 and TRBJ2-7, with 7 positions matching TRBD2. The CDR3 contains 14 residues. The germline V gene has CDR1 SGDLS and CDR2 YYNGEE. The ends lost 3 bases at V and 7 bases at J; junction bases unmatched: 10. Here the CDR3 reads CASSAGGSALEQYF. In nucleotides, the CDR3 is TGTGCCAGCAGCGCCGGGGGGTCTGCTCTGGAGCAGTACTTC.

The gene calls are TRBV9 and TRBJ2-5; D is ambiguous. The DNA end is more similar to TRBJ2-7, so the J call may be wrong. Germline V gene sequence: CDR1 SGDLS, CDR2 YYNGEE. CDR3 size: 17 residues. Here the CDR3 reads CASSVTDLGPGSYEQYF. The CDR3, as DNA: TGTGCCAGCAGCGTAACCGACTTAGGCCCTGGCTCCTACGAGCAGTACTTC.

J is TRBJ1-6 and V is TRBV7-9; 7 nucleotides match TRBD1. The CDR3 extends over 19 amino acids. V was pared by 6 bases and J by 0 bases, with 14 bases of the junction left unmatched. Germline V gives CDR1 SEHNR, CDR2 FQNEAQ (reference sequence). CDR3 amino acids: CASSHSRGTEASYNSPLHF. The DNA of the CDR3 is TGTGCCAGCAGTCACAGCCGGGGGACAGAGGCCTCCTATAATTCACCCCTCCACTTT.

This chain uses TRBV9 with TRBJ1-2; D perhaps matches TRBD1 (5 bases). Trimming shortened V by 6 bases and J by 5 bases, and 17 bases separated the two germline ends. This CDR3 has 14 amino acids. CDR1 SGDLS and CDR2 YYNGEE come from the germline V gene. CDR3 protein: CASTVRQGAYGYTF. The DNA for the CDR3 is TGTGCCAGCACCGTTAGGCAGGGCGCTTATGGCTACACCTTC.

This sequence joins TRBV9 and TRBJ2-2, with D perhaps matching TRBD1 (6 bases). Germline CDR1 SGDLS, CDR2 YYNGEE. The CDR3 extends over 16 amino acids. Trimming pared 4 bases from V and 1 base from J, leaving 14 bases between. This CDR3 is CASSPRTALNTGELFF. DNA for the CDR3: TGTGCCAGCAGCCCCCGGACAGCCCTGAACACCGGGGAGCTGTTTTTT.

The chain recombines TRBV4-1 with TRBJ2-2, with 8 bases identical to TRBD2. The V and J ends lost 11 bases and 0 bases, in that order; junction bases with no gene match: 5. Germline V gene lookup returns CDR1 MGHRA and CDR2 YSYEKL. The CDR3 consists of 14 residues. CDR3 in amino acids: CAASGLANTGELFF. The DNA for the CDR3 is TGCGCCGCTAGCGGGTTGGCGAACACCGGGGAGCTGTTTTTT.

The V call is TRBV11-2, the J call TRBJ2-5, with D perhaps TRBD1 (5 bases). The germline V and J ends were trimmed by 4 bases and 5 bases, with 20 bases remaining between them. There are 16 residues in the CDR3. The germline CDR1 and CDR2 sequences are SGHAT and FQNNGV. The CDR3 here is CASSSPRQGPWETQYF. CDR3 DNA: TGTGCCAGCAGCTCTCCGCGTCAGGGTCCGTGGGAGACCCAGTACTTC. Full variable domain (outside the CDR3, taken from reference TRBV11-2 and TRBJ2-5): EAGVAQSPRYKIIEKRQSVAFWCNPISGHATLYWYQQILGQGPKLLIQFQNNGVVDDSQLPKDRFSAERLKGVDSTLKIQPAKLEDSAVYLCASSSPRQGPWETQYFGPGTRLLVL.